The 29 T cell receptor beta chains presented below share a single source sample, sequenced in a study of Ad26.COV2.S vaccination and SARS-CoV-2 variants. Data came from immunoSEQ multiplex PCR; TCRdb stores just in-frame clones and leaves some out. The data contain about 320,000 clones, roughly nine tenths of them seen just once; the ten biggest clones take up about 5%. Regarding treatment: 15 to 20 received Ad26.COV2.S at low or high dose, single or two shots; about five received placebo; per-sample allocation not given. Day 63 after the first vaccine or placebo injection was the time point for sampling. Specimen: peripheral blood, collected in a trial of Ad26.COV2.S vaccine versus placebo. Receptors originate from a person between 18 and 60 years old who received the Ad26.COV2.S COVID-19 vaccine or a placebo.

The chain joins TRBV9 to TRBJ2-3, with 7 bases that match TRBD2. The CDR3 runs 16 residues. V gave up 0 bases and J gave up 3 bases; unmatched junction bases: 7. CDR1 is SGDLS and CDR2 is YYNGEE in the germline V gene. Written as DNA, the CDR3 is TGTGCCAGCAGCGTAGCTGGTAGCGGGTTAACAGATACGCAGTATTTT. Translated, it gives CASSVAGSGLTDTQYF.

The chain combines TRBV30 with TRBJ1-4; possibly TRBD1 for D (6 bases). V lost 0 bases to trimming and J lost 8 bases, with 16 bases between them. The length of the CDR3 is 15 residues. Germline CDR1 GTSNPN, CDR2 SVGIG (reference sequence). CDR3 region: CAWSVLGQSKEKLFF. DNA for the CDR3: TGTGCCTGGAGTGTACTTGGACAGTCAAAAGAAAAACTGTTTTTT.

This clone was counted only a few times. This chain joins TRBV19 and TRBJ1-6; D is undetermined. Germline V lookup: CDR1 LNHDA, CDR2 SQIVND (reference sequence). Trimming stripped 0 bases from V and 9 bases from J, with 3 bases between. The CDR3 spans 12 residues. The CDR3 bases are TGTGCCAGTAGTATAGAGGGTTCACCCCTCCACTTT. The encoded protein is CASSIEGSPLHF.

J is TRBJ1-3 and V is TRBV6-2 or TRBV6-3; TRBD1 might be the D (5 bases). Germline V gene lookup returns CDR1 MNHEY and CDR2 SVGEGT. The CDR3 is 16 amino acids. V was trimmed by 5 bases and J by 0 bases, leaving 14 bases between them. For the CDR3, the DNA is TGTGCCAGCAGTCTCGGGGACTGTTGCTCTGGAAACACCATATATTTT. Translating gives CASSLGDCCSGNTIYF.

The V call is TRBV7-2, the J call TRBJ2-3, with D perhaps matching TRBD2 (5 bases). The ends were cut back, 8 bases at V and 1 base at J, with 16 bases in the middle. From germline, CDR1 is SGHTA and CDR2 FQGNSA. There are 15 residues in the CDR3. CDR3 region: CASGSDFLRTDTQYF. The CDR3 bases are TGTGCCAGCGGATCGGACTTCCTACGCACAGATACGCAGTATTTT.

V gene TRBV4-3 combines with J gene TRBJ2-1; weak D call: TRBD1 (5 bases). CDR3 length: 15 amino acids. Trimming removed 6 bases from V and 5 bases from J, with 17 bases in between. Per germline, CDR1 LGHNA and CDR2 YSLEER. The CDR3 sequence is CASSLTRELNNEQFF. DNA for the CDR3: TGCGCCAGCAGTCTAACCAGGGAACTGAACAATGAGCAGTTCTTC.

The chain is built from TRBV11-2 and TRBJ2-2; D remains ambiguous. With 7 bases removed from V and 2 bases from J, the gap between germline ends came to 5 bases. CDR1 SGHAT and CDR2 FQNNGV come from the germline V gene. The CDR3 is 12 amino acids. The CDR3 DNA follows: TGTGCCAGCACCTACAACACCGGGGAGCTGTTTTTT. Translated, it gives CASTYNTGELFF.

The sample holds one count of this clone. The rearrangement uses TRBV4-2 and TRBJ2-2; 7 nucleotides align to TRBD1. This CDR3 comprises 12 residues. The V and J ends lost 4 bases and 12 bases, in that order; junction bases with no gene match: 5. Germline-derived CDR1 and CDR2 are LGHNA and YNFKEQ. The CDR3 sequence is CASSPDRDKLFF. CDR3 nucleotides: TGTGCCAGCAGCCCCGACAGGGACAAGCTGTTTTTT.

The chain's CDR3 is CASSLQGPPATDTQYF. The CDR3 DNA reads as TGTGCCAGCAGCTTGCAAGGACCCCCCGCCACAGATACGCAGTATTTT. The gene calls are TRBV5-5 and TRBJ2-3; D is uncertain. Between the trimmed V and J ends, which lost 1 base and 2 bases, there was a span of 14 bases. The CDR3 is 16 amino acids. CDR1 is SGHKS, CDR2 YYEKEE, per germline (reference sequence).

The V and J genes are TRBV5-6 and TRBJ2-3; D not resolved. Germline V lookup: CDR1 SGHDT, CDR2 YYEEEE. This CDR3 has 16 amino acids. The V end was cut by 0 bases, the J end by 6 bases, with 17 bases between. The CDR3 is CASSLVGGAPTDTQYF. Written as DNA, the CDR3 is TGTGCCAGCAGCTTGGTAGGTGGAGCTCCCACGGATACGCAGTATTTT.

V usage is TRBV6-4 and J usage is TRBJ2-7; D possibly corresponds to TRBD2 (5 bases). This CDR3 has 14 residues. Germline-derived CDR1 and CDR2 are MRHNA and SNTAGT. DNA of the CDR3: TGTGTACGAGTGGATGGGCAGTCCCCGGGGGAGCAGTACTTC. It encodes CVRVDGQSPGEQYF.

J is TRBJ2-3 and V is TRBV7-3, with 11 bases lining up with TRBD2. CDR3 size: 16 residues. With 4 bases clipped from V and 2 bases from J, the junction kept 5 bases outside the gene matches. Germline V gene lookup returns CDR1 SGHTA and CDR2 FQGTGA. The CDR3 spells CASSSKLAGVTDTQYF. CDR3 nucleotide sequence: TGTGCCAGCAGCTCCAAACTAGCGGGAGTCACAGATACGCAGTATTTT.

The CDR3 nucleotides read TGCGCCAGCAGCCAAGACAGGAAGATTAATGAAAAACTGTTTTTT. Residues: CASSQDRKINEKLFF. The chain recombines TRBV4-3 with TRBJ1-4; D ambiguous. CDR3 size: 15 residues. Germline loops: CDR1 LGHNA, CDR2 YSLEER. Trimming removed 0 bases from V and 4 bases from J, with 9 bases in between.

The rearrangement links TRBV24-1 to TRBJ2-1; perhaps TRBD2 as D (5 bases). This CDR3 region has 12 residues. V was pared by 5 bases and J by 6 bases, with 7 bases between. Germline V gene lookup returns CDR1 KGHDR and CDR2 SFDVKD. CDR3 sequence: CATSGGLNEQFF. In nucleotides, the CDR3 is TGTGCCACCAGTGGAGGGCTCAATGAGCAGTTCTTC.

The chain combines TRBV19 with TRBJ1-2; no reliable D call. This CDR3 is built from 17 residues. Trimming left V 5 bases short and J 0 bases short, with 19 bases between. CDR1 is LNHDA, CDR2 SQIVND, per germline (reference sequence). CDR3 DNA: TGTGCCAGTAGTTCCGACGGTACGAGAAATTCTAACTATGGCTACACCTTC. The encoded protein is CASSSDGTRNSNYGYTF.

CDR3 bases: TGTGCCAGCTCCGGATACAGAGGAGAGCAGTACGTC. It translates to CASSGYRGEQYV. This chain connects TRBV6-5 to TRBJ2-7; no clear D gene. CDR1 is MNHEY, CDR2 SVGAGI, per germline. Deletions cut 8 bases from V and 7 bases from J, with 15 bases between. This CDR3 is 12 amino acids long.

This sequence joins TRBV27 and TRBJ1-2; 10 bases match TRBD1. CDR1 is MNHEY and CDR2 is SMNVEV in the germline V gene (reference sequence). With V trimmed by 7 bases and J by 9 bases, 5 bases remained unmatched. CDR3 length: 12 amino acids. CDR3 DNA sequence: TGTGCCAGCAAAAAGGGACAGGGGAGCTACACCTTC. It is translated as CASKKGQGSYTF.

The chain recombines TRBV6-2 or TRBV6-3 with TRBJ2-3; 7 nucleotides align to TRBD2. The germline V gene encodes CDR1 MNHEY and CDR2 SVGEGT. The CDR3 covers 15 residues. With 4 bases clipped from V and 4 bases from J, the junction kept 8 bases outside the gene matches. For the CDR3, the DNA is TGTGCCAGCAGTTCCGGGAGGCGGGTTGCAGATACGCAGTATTTT. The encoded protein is CASSSGRRVADTQYF.

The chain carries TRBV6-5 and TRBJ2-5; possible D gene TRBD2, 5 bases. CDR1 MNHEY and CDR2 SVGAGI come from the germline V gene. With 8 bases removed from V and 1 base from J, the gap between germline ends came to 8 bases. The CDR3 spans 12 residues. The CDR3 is CASGGPQETQYF. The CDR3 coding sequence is TGTGCCAGCGGAGGACCCCAAGAGACCCAGTACTTC.

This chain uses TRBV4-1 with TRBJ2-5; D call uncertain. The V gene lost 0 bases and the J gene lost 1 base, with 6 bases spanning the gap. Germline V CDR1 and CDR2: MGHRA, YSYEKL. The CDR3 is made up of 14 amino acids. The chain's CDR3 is CASSQDWVQETQYF. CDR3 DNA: TGCGCCAGCAGCCAAGATTGGGTCCAAGAGACCCAGTACTTC.

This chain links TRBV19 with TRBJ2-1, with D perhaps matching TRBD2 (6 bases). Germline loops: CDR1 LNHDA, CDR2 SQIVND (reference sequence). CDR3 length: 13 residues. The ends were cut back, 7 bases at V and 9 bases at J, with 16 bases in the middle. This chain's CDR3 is CASNLASVGEQFF. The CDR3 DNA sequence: TGTGCCAGTAATTTGGCTAGCGTGGGTGAGCAGTTCTTC.

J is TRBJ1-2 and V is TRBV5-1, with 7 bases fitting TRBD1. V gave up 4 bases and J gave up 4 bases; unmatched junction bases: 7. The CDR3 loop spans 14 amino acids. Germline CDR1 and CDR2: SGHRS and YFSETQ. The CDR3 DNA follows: TGCGCCAGCAGCGAGGAGGGGACAGTCTATGGCTACACCTTC. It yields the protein CASSEEGTVYGYTF.

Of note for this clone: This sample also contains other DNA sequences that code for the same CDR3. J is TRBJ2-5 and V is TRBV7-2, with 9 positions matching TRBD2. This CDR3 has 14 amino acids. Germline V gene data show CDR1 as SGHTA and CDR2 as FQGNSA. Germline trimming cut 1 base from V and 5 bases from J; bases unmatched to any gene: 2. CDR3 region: CASSLGLAGETQYF. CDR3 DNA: TGTGCCAGCAGCTTAGGTCTAGCGGGGGAGACCCAGTACTTC.

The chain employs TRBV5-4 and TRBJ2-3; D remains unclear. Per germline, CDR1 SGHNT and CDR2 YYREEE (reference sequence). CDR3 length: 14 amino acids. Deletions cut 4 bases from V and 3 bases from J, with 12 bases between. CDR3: CASSLPDPTDTQYF. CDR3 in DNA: TGTGCCAGCAGCCTCCCGGACCCTACAGATACGCAGTATTTT.

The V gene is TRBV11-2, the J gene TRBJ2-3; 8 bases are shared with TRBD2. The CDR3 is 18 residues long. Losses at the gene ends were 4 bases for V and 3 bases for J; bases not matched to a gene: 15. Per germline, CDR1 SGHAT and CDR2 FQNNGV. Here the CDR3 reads CASSSPNMGLDETDTQYF. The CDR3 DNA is TGTGCCAGCAGCTCACCCAATATGGGACTAGACGAAACAGATACGCAGTATTTT.

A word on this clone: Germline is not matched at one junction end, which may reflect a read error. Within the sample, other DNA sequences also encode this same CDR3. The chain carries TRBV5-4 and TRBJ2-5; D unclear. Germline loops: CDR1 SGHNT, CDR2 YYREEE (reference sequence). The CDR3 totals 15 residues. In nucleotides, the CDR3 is TGTGCCAGCAGCTCAGGCCGGACGTACCAAGAGACCCAATACTTC. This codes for CASSSGRTYQETQYF.

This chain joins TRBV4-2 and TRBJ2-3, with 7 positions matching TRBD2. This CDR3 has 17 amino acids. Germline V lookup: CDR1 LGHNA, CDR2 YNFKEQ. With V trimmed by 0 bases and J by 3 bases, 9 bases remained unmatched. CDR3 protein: CASSQEPGTMYTDTQYF. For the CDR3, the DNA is TGTGCCAGCAGCCAAGAGCCCGGGACTATGTATACAGATACGCAGTATTTT.

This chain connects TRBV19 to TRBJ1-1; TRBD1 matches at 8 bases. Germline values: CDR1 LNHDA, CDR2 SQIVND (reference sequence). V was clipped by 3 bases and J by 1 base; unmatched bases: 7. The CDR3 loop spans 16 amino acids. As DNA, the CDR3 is TGTGCCAGTAGTATTCCGGCCGGGACAGGGAACACTGAAGCTTTCTTT. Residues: CASSIPAGTGNTEAFF.

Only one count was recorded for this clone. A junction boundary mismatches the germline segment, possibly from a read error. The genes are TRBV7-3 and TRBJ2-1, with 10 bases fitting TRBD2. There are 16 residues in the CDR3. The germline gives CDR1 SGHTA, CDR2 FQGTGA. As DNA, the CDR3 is TGTGCCAGCAGCGTAACTAGCGGGATTATTCGGAGGGAGCAGTTCTTC. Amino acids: CASSVTSGIIRREQFF.